Listed below are T cell receptor beta chains from one sample, sequenced in a study of T cells in Graves' hyperthyroidism and ophthalmopathy. One entry per CDR3 protein results from TCRdb running MiXCR on the multiplex PCR reads. Seen here are about 600,000 distinct CDR3 sequences, 11% to 15% observed once, and the top ten hold 6.5% to 9%. The sequencing sample was made of blood. These receptors were taken from a woman aged 18-35 years with Graves' ophthalmopathy. CDR3s include the opening cysteine and the closing phenylalanine or tryptophan. The D gene is left open where the match is weak. Not every row has a clone size; where given, it reads once, few, many or a size class.

TRBD2,TRBV6-6,many,TRBJ2-3,CASSYVGLARGKMTDTQYF,TGTGCCAGCAGTTACGTTGGACTAGCAAGGGGGAAGATGACAGATACGCAGTATTTT
TRBD1,TRBV27,.,TRBJ1-4,CASSLSPGQGAGENLFF,TGTGCCAGCAGTTTATCCCCGGGACAGGGGGCTGGTGAAAACCTGTTTTTT
.,TRBV7-9,many,TRBJ1-1,CASSHPRETEAFF,TGTGCCAGCAGCCATCCCAGGGAAACTGAAGCTTTCTTT
.,TRBV4-1,.,TRBJ2-3,CASSRAGSTNTQYF,TGCGCCAGCAGCCGTGCAGGGAGCACAAATACGCAGTATTTT
.,TRBV27,.,TRBJ2-2,CASSLSVGMNTGELFF,TGTGCCAGCAGTTTAAGTGTAGGGATGAACACCGGGGAGCTGTTTTTT
.,TRBV7-2,many,TRBJ2-3,CASSPQGDTQYF,TGTGCCAGCAGCCCCCAGGGAGATACGCAGTATTTT
.,TRBV27,many,TRBJ1-1,CASNFAGGSMNTEAFF,TGTGCCAGCAATTTCGCCGGGGGAAGCATGAACACTGAAGCTTTCTTT
TRBD2,TRBV20-1,.,TRBJ2-3,CSALAGGLQDTQYF,TGCAGTGCTTTAGCGGGAGGTCTTCAAGATACGCAGTATTTT
TRBD2,TRBV20-1,.,TRBJ2-7,CSARDSLAGVPYEQYF,TGCAGTGCTAGAGACTCGCTAGCGGGAGTCCCCTACGAGCAGTACTTC
TRBD2,TRBV27,.,TRBJ2-5,CASSWLAGGPVEYF,TGTGCCAGCAGTTGGCTAGCGGGAGGGCCGGTAGAGTACTTC
.,TRBV6-2/TRBV6-3,.,TRBJ2-1,CGRSAPGQQFF,TGTGGCCGCAGTGCTCCGGGCCAGCAGTTCTTC
.,TRBV3-1,many,TRBJ1-4,CASSQVREGKLFF,TGTGCCAGCAGCCAAGTCAGGGAAGGAAAACTGTTTTTT
.,TRBV12-3/TRBV12-4,many,TRBJ1-2,CASSLGPITGYTF,TGTGCCAGCAGCCTCGGGCCTATCACTGGCTACACCTTC
.,TRBV28,many,TRBJ1-1,CASSLSFVGTEAFF,TGTGCCAGCAGTTTATCCTTCGTGGGGACTGAAGCTTTCTTT
.,TRBV2,.,TRBJ1-5,CASSPWGGGKGNQPQHF,TGTGCCAGCAGCCCATGGGGGGGGGGAAAAGGCAATCAGCCCCAGCATTTT